These 29 T cell receptor beta chains originate from one sample sequenced in a study of Graves' ophthalmopathy and Graves' hyperthyroidism. CDR3 regions of TCR beta were amplified from RNA transcripts. In the first round, RT-PCR was carried out with HTBI primers, and a multiplex PCR formed the second round. TCRdb itself ran the multiplex PCR reads through MiXCR, one entry per CDR3 protein. The sample has 600,000 to 650,000 distinct CDR3 sequences, about a fifth seen once. The sample consisted of peripheral blood. The receptors stem from a woman aged 18-29 years with stable Graves' hyperthyroidism. Some clones in this sample may be carry-over from other donors' samples.

There are many counts of this clonotype. The V and J genes are TRBV2 and TRBJ2-5, with 9 bases that match TRBD2. V was clipped by 6 bases and J by 4 bases; unmatched bases: 9. Germline values: CDR1 SNHLY, CDR2 FYNNEI. The CDR3 runs 15 residues. The DNA for the CDR3 is TGTGCCAGCAGCTTAGCGGGAGCGTCTGTAGAGACCCAGTACTTC. As protein: CASSLAGASVETQYF.

This clonotype has ten or more counts. The rearrangement links TRBV5-1 to TRBJ1-2, with 7 bases aligning to TRBD1. Germline CDR1 is SGHRS and CDR2 is YFSETQ. CDR3 length: 14 residues. V lost 0 bases and J lost 4; bases outside the gene matches: 3. The CDR3 reads CASSLEGQRYGYTF. The CDR3 coding sequence is TGCGCCAGCAGCTTGGAGGGACAGCGCTATGGCTACACCTTC.

This clonotype has at least ten counts. The chain combines TRBV7-2 with TRBJ1-2; D perhaps matches TRBD1 (6 bases). Germline CDR1 is SGHTA and CDR2 is FQGNSA. V was cut by 0 bases and J by 2 bases, with 16 bases left in between. The CDR3 consists of 17 residues. CDR3 amino acids: CASSLAMRGGRNYGYTF. The CDR3 DNA sequence: TGTGCCAGCAGCTTAGCAATGCGCGGGGGGCGCAACTATGGCTACACCTTC.

In this sample, this clonotype turned up many times. This sequence joins TRBV7-2 and TRBJ2-7, with 9 bases identical to TRBD1. This CDR3 is 15 amino acids long. Per germline, CDR1 SGHTA and CDR2 FQGNSA. Germline trimming cut 4 bases from V and 3 bases from J; bases unmatched to any gene: 7. The CDR3 spells CASSSGQGLFYEQYF. The CDR3 DNA reads TGTGCCAGCAGCTCAGGACAGGGGTTATTCTACGAGCAGTACTTC.

This clonotype showed up just a few times. The rearrangement links TRBV3-1 to TRBJ2-7; the match to TRBD2 covers 15 bases. Germline V gene lookup returns CDR1 LGHDT and CDR2 YNNKEL (reference sequence). The length of the CDR3 is 19 residues. The V and J ends lost 3 bases and 2 bases, in that order; junction bases with no gene match: 11. This CDR3 reads CASSHIRTSGGAIPYEQYF. As DNA, the CDR3 is TGTGCCAGCAGCCACATCAGGACTAGCGGGGGGGCGATCCCCTACGAGCAGTACTTC.

This clonotype was seen repeatedly, ten times or more. The V gene is TRBV20-1, the J gene TRBJ2-2; D unclear. Trimming left V 3 bases short and J 7 bases short, with 9 bases between. Per germline, CDR1 DFQATT and CDR2 SNEGSKA (reference sequence). The CDR3 has 12 amino acids. The CDR3 region is CSARAPGGELFF. The CDR3 DNA follows: TGCAGTGCTAGGGCCCCAGGCGGGGAGCTGTTTTTT.

This chain joins TRBV9 and TRBJ2-5; the match to TRBD2 covers 9 bases. The CDR3 length is 16 residues. Germline assignment: CDR1 SGDLS and CDR2 YYNGEE. Trimming took 4 bases from V and 5 from J; bases not matched to a gene: 12. CDR3 in DNA: TGTGCCAGCAGCCCCAGGGACCTAGCGGGGATTGAGACCCAGTACTTC. Protein sequence: CASSPRDLAGIETQYF.

As to this clonotype: A much larger clone differs from this one at a single base, so this may be a read error. The V call is TRBV6-9, the J call TRBJ1-2; D gene unclear. The CDR3 length is 12 residues. The V gene's germline CDR1 is MNHGY and CDR2 SVAAGI. Trimming stripped 6 bases from V and 4 bases from J, with 9 bases between. As DNA, the CDR3 is TGTGCCAGCAGCGGACTGGCCTATGGCTACACCTTC. Translated: CASSGLAYGYTF.

This clonotype was seen repeatedly, ten times or more. The chain couples TRBV7-3 to TRBJ2-5, with 7 bases that match TRBD1. CDR3 length: 16 residues. CDR1 and CDR2 from the germline V gene are SGHTA and FQGTGA. V shed 2 bases, J shed 3 bases, and the junction held 9 bases outside the gene matches. The CDR3 spells CASSLGVRGTKETQYF. For the CDR3, the DNA is TGTGCCAGCAGCTTAGGAGTCAGGGGGACGAAAGAGACCCAGTACTTC.

The CDR3 nucleotides are TGTGCCAGTAGTCCCCGACCGGGGGGCTACGAGCAGTACTTC. This gives the protein CASSPRPGGYEQYF. The genes are TRBV19 and TRBJ2-7; 7 bases are a match to TRBD2. The V gene's germline CDR1 is LNHDA and CDR2 SQIVND (reference sequence). Losses at the gene ends were 5 bases for V and 3 bases for J; bases not matched to a gene: 7. This CDR3 is 14 amino acids long.

The V gene is TRBV6-1, the J gene TRBJ1-2, with 10 bases matching TRBD1. V shed 4 bases and J 5 bases; nucleotides not matched to a gene: 4. CDR3 length: 14 amino acids. Germline V CDR1 and CDR2: MNHNS, SASEGT. The CDR3 region is CASSVDRGAYGYTF. The CDR3 DNA reads TGTGCCAGCAGTGTGGACAGGGGGGCGTATGGCTACACCTTC.

The gene calls are TRBV7-9 and TRBJ1-2; D remains unclear. The CDR3 spans 13 residues. The germline V gene encodes CDR1 SEHNR and CDR2 FQNEAQ (reference sequence). The V and J ends lost 5 bases and 6 bases respectively, with 13 bases between them. The CDR3 nucleotides read TGTGCCAGCAGCCCACACAGAGGTGATGGCTACACCTTC. This sequence encodes CASSPHRGDGYTF.

This clonotype was observed many times. This sequence joins TRBV7-9 and TRBJ1-1; no reliable D call. CDR1 is SEHNR and CDR2 is FQNEAQ in the germline V gene (reference sequence). The CDR3 consists of 14 residues. Trimming took off 1 base at V and 1 base at J, with 7 bases between the two ends. The CDR3 sequence is CASSLVLGNTEAFF. Written as DNA, the CDR3 is TGTGCCAGCAGCTTAGTACTGGGGAACACTGAAGCTTTCTTT.

Ten or more counts support this clonotype. The CDR3 here is CATTQTQLNYGYTF. CDR3 bases: TGTGCCACCACTCAGACCCAGCTGAACTATGGCTACACCTTC. V and J are TRBV6-1 and TRBJ1-2; D uncertain. This CDR3 comprises 14 residues. V was pared by 10 bases and J by 2 bases, with 17 bases between. Per the germline V gene, CDR1 is MNHNS and CDR2 is SASEGT.

CDR3 sequence (DNA): TGTGCCAGCAGTTACTCGAGCCCAGGTTCGGGAGGAAACACCATATATTTT. Translation: CASSYSSPGSGGNTIYF. The chain recombines TRBV6-2 or TRBV6-3 with TRBJ1-3; D not resolved. From germline, CDR1 is MNHEY and CDR2 SVGEGT. V lost 0 bases to trimming and J lost 4 bases, with 16 bases between them. This CDR3 contains 17 residues.

The V gene is TRBV30, the J gene TRBJ1-5; 8 bases agree with TRBD1. CDR1 is GTSNPN, CDR2 SVGIG, per germline (reference sequence). CDR3 length equals 13 residues. With V trimmed by 2 bases and J by 6 bases, 3 bases remained unmatched. The CDR3 region has the DNA TGTGCCTGGAGTTCAGGGGGCCCTCAGCCCCAGCATTTT. Translated, it gives CAWSSGGPQPQHF. Complete variable domain (other parts from reference TRBV30 and TRBJ1-5): SQTIHQWPATLVQPVGSPLSLECTVEGTSNPNLYWYRQAAGRGLQLLFYSVGIGQISSEVPQNLSASRPQDRQFILSSKKLLLSDSGFYLCAWSSGGPQPQHFGDGTRLSIL.

This clonotype appeared many times. V gene TRBV11-2 combines with J gene TRBJ2-5; tentative D call: TRBD2 (5 bases). V lost 11 bases to trimming and J lost 1 base, with 8 bases between them. There are 11 residues in the CDR3. The germline gives CDR1 SGHAT, CDR2 FQNNGV. The CDR3 region has the DNA TGTGCCGCGGGCAGCCAAGAGACCCAGTACTTC. This translates into CAAGSQETQYF.

This clonotype came up many times. This chain links TRBV6-2 or TRBV6-3 with TRBJ1-2; no firm D call. V lost 7 bases and J lost 10, with 16 bases in between. The V gene's germline CDR1 is MNHEY and CDR2 SVGEGT. This CDR3 has 12 amino acids. CDR3 nucleotide sequence: TGTGCCAGCACCCCGGCATCATCTTACTACACCTTC. Translated: CASTPASSYYTF.

The chain combines TRBV19 with TRBJ1-2; 9 positions match TRBD1. This CDR3 is built from 13 residues. Trimming cost V 8 bases and J 8 bases; bases outside gene matches: 9. CDR1 is LNHDA, CDR2 SQIVND, per germline (reference sequence). CDR3 nucleotide sequence: TGTGCCAGTTCCCGGGACAGGGAAAAAGGCTACACCTTC. Translating it yields CASSRDREKGYTF.

In its sample, this clonotype was seen many times. The J gene is TRBJ2-7, the V gene TRBV12-3 or TRBV12-4; 7 bases fit TRBD1. Losses at the gene ends were 8 bases for V and 6 bases for J; bases not matched to a gene: 4. This CDR3 is built from 11 residues. The CDR3 DNA follows: TGTGCCAGCTCGACAGGGAGCGAGCAGTACTTC. This gives the protein CASSTGSEQYF.

There are many counts of this clonotype. CDR3 DNA: TGTGCCAGCAGTTTAAGCCGGGGTCAGGTTGGAAACACCATATATTTT. This sequence encodes CASSLSRGQVGNTIYF. V is TRBV28 and J is TRBJ1-3, with D uncertain. Trimming removed 2 bases at V and 3 bases at J, with 14 bases between. CDR1 and CDR2 from the germline V gene are MDHEN and SYDVKM. This CDR3 is built from 16 residues.

This clonotype appeared many times. As DNA, the CDR3 is TGTGCCACCTTGGACAGGGGGCACACTGAAGCTTTCTTT. Translated: CATLDRGHTEAFF. The chain uses TRBV15 and TRBJ1-1; TRBD1 matches at 11 bases. J lost 3 bases, V lost 8 bases, and 2 bases had no gene match. CDR3 size: 13 residues. The germline gives CDR1 LNHNV, CDR2 YYDKDF (reference sequence).

This clonotype came up many times. This chain joins TRBV6-1 and TRBJ1-5; D is perhaps TRBD1 (5 bases). The CDR3 runs to 14 residues. Trimming removed 6 bases at V and 4 bases at J, with 13 bases between. The germline V gene has CDR1 MNHNS and CDR2 SASEGT. The CDR3 sequence: CASRDDSLNQPQHF. The CDR3 coding sequence is TGTGCCAGCAGAGATGACAGTTTAAATCAGCCCCAGCATTTT.

This clonotype was seen ten or more times. The chain recombines TRBV12-3 or TRBV12-4 with TRBJ1-5; no firm D call. Trimming removed 5 bases from V and 1 base from J, with 9 bases in between. The CDR3 loop spans 14 amino acids. The CDR3 here is CASSGLGSNQPQHF. The DNA for the CDR3 is TGTGCCAGCAGTGGCTTGGGGAGCAATCAGCCCCAGCATTTT.

This clonotype was detected ten times or more. The chain has TRBV15 and TRBJ1-1; D gene uncertain. The CDR3 runs 16 residues. V was pared by 0 bases and J by 1 base, with 12 bases between. Germline values: CDR1 LNHNV, CDR2 YYDKDF (reference sequence). The CDR3 here is CATSRDEAAQNTEAFF. The CDR3 DNA follows: TGTGCCACCAGCAGAGATGAAGCAGCCCAGAACACTGAAGCTTTCTTT. Full variable domain (missing parts from reference TRBV15 and TRBJ1-1): DAMVIQNPRYQVTQFGKPVTLSCSQTLNHNVMYWYQQKSSQAPKLLFHYYDKDFNNEADTPDNFQSRRPNTSFCFLDIRSPGLGDTAMYLCATSRDEAAQNTEAFFGQGTRLTVV.

Worth noting for this clonotype: An end of the junction does not agree with germline; a read error may underlie this. The chain combines TRBV12-3 or TRBV12-4 with TRBJ2-7; D perhaps matches TRBD1 (6 bases). The CDR3 runs to 13 residues. CDR3: CASSFGTSYDQYF. The CDR3 region has the DNA TGTGCCAGCAGTTTTGGGACATCCTACGATCAGTACTTC.

The genes are TRBV4-1 and TRBJ1-2, with a weak D call TRBD1 (5 bases). Per the germline V gene, CDR1 is MGHRA and CDR2 is YSYEKL. The CDR3 runs 16 residues. Trimming shortened V by 1 base and J by 6 bases, and 18 bases separated the two germline ends. The CDR3 DNA follows: TGCGCCAGCAGCCAAGTGGGGCAAGAGGGGCGGCATGGCTACACCTTC. Translated, it gives CASSQVGQEGRHGYTF.

This clonotype was counted ten times or more. This chain joins TRBV3-1 and TRBJ2-5; D ambiguous. Looked up from germline, CDR1 is LGHDT and CDR2 is YNNKEL (reference sequence). The V and J ends lost 2 bases and 2 bases respectively, with 12 bases between them. CDR3 length: 15 residues. In DNA form, the CDR3 reads TGTGCCAGCAGCCAAAGGACGGCCCAACAAGAGACCCAGTACTTC. Protein sequence: CASSQRTAQQETQYF.

This clonotype was counted at least ten times. V is TRBV12-3 or TRBV12-4 and J is TRBJ1-1; no firm D call. The CDR3 extends over 16 amino acids. V was trimmed by 5 bases and J by 0 bases, leaving 16 bases between them. For the CDR3, the DNA is TGTGCCAGCAGTCGGTACCCCGGGTCTTTGAACACTGAAGCTTTCTTT. Protein: CASSRYPGSLNTEAFF.